A selection of T cell receptor beta chains follows, all from one sample in a study of response to subunit inactivated influenza vaccine. MiXCR, run by TCRdb on the RT-PCR reads, gives a single entry per CDR3 protein. The table records about half a million distinct CDR3 sequences, roughly 9.7% of them present only once. The input for sequencing was PBMCs from blood, taken 45 days after vaccination. Receptors originate from a man between 45 and 60 years old who received an inactivated influenza vaccine. Each CDR3 is given with its conserved first and last residue. Fields, in order: J gene, clone size, V gene, CDR3 protein. Size tells how often a clone was seen (once, few, many) or the class of an expanded clone, and some rows leave it out.

j_call: TRBJ2-1; clone_size: many; v_call: TRBV12-3/TRBV12-4; cdr3_aa: CASRSRDQSSYNEQFF
j_call: TRBJ2-7; clone_size: many; v_call: TRBV20-1; cdr3_aa: CSALADYEQYF
j_call: TRBJ1-1; clone_size: few; v_call: TRBV4-1; cdr3_aa: CASSRREAMNTEAFF
j_call: TRBJ1-5; clone_size: .; v_call: TRBV12-3/TRBV12-4; cdr3_aa: CASSTAWDSNQPQHF
j_call: TRBJ2-5; clone_size: .; v_call: TRBV3-1; cdr3_aa: CASSQTLAGLGSRLQETQYF
j_call: TRBJ1-4; clone_size: .; v_call: TRBV27; cdr3_aa: CASSLNRRYEKLFF
j_call: TRBJ2-5; clone_size: .; v_call: TRBV5-5; cdr3_aa: CASSRTPQGGETQYF
j_call: TRBJ2-7; clone_size: few; v_call: TRBV5-1; cdr3_aa: CASSSLAGGSYEQYF
j_call: TRBJ1-1; clone_size: .; v_call: TRBV4-3; cdr3_aa: CASSQDGRSEAFF
j_call: TRBJ2-7; clone_size: .; v_call: TRBV2; cdr3_aa: CAGTVAGVNNEQYF
j_call: TRBJ2-4; clone_size: .; v_call: TRBV11-2; cdr3_aa: CASSLGGRWASGIQYF
j_call: TRBJ2-1; clone_size: few; v_call: TRBV30; cdr3_aa: CAWSEDYEQFF
j_call: TRBJ2-7; clone_size: .; v_call: TRBV10-3; cdr3_aa: CAISAGGQGYEQYF
j_call: TRBJ2-1; clone_size: many; v_call: TRBV5-1; cdr3_aa: CASSWTNSNEQFF
j_call: TRBJ2-3; clone_size: many; v_call: TRBV10-3; cdr3_aa: CAISESSGRGLSTDTQYF
j_call: TRBJ1-1; clone_size: many; v_call: TRBV20-1; cdr3_aa: CSARGQNTEAFF
j_call: TRBJ2-2; clone_size: few; v_call: TRBV4-3; cdr3_aa: CASCFGGSGELFF
j_call: TRBJ2-7; clone_size: .; v_call: TRBV14; cdr3_aa: CASSRQGNPGGQYF
j_call: TRBJ2-2; clone_size: .; v_call: TRBV18; cdr3_aa: CASSSTFGGELFF
j_call: TRBJ1-3; clone_size: many; v_call: TRBV12-3/TRBV12-4; cdr3_aa: CASNQQGAGNTIYF
j_call: TRBJ2-2; clone_size: few; v_call: TRBV12-3/TRBV12-4; cdr3_aa: CASSLGVRQGSTGELFF
j_call: TRBJ2-1; clone_size: .; v_call: TRBV5-1; cdr3_aa: CASSQRGLGLAGALSSYNEQFF
j_call: TRBJ2-7; clone_size: once; v_call: TRBV3-1; cdr3_aa: CDSSRSGLTPYEQYF
j_call: TRBJ2-7; clone_size: few; v_call: TRBV4-1; cdr3_aa: CASSQEGASAVGEQYF
j_call: TRBJ2-5; clone_size: many; v_call: TRBV12-3/TRBV12-4; cdr3_aa: CASRSGQASQETQYF
j_call: TRBJ1-1; clone_size: many; v_call: TRBV20-1; cdr3_aa: CSARTGTWNTEAFF
j_call: TRBJ2-5; clone_size: many; v_call: TRBV5-1; cdr3_aa: CASSLQGRQETQYF
j_call: TRBJ2-1; clone_size: few; v_call: TRBV2; cdr3_aa: CASSEVLRDPYNEQFF
j_call: TRBJ2-1; clone_size: many; v_call: TRBV7-2; cdr3_aa: CASSYNSYNEQFF
j_call: TRBJ2-1; clone_size: .; v_call: TRBV12-3/TRBV12-4; cdr3_aa: CASRPPVAGEQFF
j_call: TRBJ2-3; clone_size: few; v_call: TRBV6-2/TRBV6-3; cdr3_aa: CASSRRGITDTQYF
j_call: TRBJ2-2; clone_size: many; v_call: TRBV12-3/TRBV12-4; cdr3_aa: CASSPAGVTGELFF
j_call: TRBJ2-3; clone_size: .; v_call: TRBV14; cdr3_aa: CASSPWMLPSTDTQYF
j_call: TRBJ2-5; clone_size: .; v_call: TRBV11-2; cdr3_aa: CASSLEGPPATQYF
j_call: TRBJ1-2; clone_size: few; v_call: TRBV4-3; cdr3_aa: CASSQDWGTGGFGPNGYTF
j_call: TRBJ2-1; clone_size: few; v_call: TRBV9; cdr3_aa: CASSVDRGLQFF
j_call: TRBJ2-3; clone_size: many; v_call: TRBV20-1; cdr3_aa: CSARDLRDSESTDTQYF
j_call: TRBJ2-1; clone_size: .; v_call: TRBV11-3; cdr3_aa: CASSLDLNGEQFF
j_call: TRBJ2-3; clone_size: .; v_call: TRBV2; cdr3_aa: CASSDTSYTQYF
j_call: TRBJ2-1; clone_size: .; v_call: TRBV14; cdr3_aa: CASSMGLARKHEQFF
j_call: TRBJ2-7; clone_size: .; v_call: TRBV7-8; cdr3_aa: CASSLEVRYEQYF